The entry that follows covers one T cell receptor beta chain sequence. The antigen this receptor binds is unknown. Sequence at one end of the junction differs from germline and may be a read error. The sample comes from a study of blood T cells in healthy people across ages (dated by TCRdb to between 2014 and 2017). For context, the study as a whole: Template switching captured roughly one uniquely barcoded TCR beta cDNA molecule per two T cells in model experiments. Age-related changes in TCR beta repertoire diversity were measured in the study by deep sequencing normalized with unique cDNA molecular identifiers. Four age groups were formed from the donors: young (average about 15 years), middle-aged (around 41), aged (approximately 60) and long-lived (approximately 80). To avoid experimental bias, donors of different ages were distributed randomly across sequencing lanes. For two donors (one aged 18 to 29 and one aged 80 or older), the study analyzed two additional independent replicas of 1 million unique cDNA reads from the same blood draw.

Study-wide findings and limitations: The long-lived group showed more naive CD4+ T cells, fewer expanded clones and increased TCR diversity than the aged group, suggesting age selection. As age increased, observed TCR beta diversity per million T cells dropped in a roughly linear way, and a significant reduction was already evident by age 40. Estimates of total diversity based on one million sequenced T cells were considered lower bounds and underestimates. The CMV infection status of donors was not known, potentially confounding age-related changes in expanded clonotypes. A strong correlation was found between observed TCR beta diversity and the percentage of naive T cells measured by flow cytometry. Conclusive comparison of naive and antigen-experienced compartments was prevented by the profiling of bulk unsorted PBMCs.

Libraries were made using 5' RACE. Reads for this sample came from an Illumina HiSeq 2500. A second PCR of about 7 to 12 cycles was run with a J-beta primer mix and a sample-barcoded 5' primer. A template-switch 5' adaptor carrying 12 random nucleotides introduced a unique molecular identifier onto each TCR beta cDNA molecule. At least 3 million CDR3-containing paired-end reads were obtained from each sample. First-strand cDNA synthesis was performed from all RNA using the Mint cDNA synthesis kit, with priming by a TRBC-specific oligonucleotide. Following uracil-DNA glycosylase treatment, all cDNA underwent a first 18-cycle PCR with the universal primers M1SS and BC2_uni_R. For the original study's pipeline: For normalization, 1 million high-quality reads were randomly selected from each sample, with every read carrying a distinct molecular identifier. Reads with shared molecular identifiers were discarded instead of being binned into consensus sequences. CDR3 identification, clonotype clustering and error correction used MiTCR with a Q25 quality threshold and the strictest error-elimination algorithm. A nonparametric unseen species model with Euler transformation was used to estimate lower-bound total TCR beta diversity. The raw public reads went through TCRdb reprocessing: fastp at Q25, MiXCR clone calling, in-frame beta chains kept. All rows with the same CDR3 protein become a single entry with the most common DNA and genes. Clone size and V and J calls follow TCRdb, not the original study. The sample contains 800,000 or so distinct CDR3 sequences, 46% of them found a single time. The biggest ten clones account for roughly 20% of the sample.

CDR1 and CDR2 are drawn from the germline V gene (reference sequence): DFQATT, SNEGSKA. CDR3 length: 15 amino acids, cysteine to phenylalanine. Only the CDR3 part of the read is kept: 45 bases, read in frame from the first base. Systemically healthy Caucasian individuals from Russia, around 38 in total and aged about 6 to 100 years, were included as donors. Each donor gave 8.5 to 10 milliliters of peripheral blood, collected into EDTA-treated Vacutainer tubes. Ficoll-Paque density-gradient centrifugation was used to isolate PBMCs, with at least 7 million per sample. Trizol reagent was used to extract total RNA from PBMCs, with at least 5 micrograms per sample. For every donor, flow cytometry on a PBMC aliquot measured the percentage of naive CD45RAhigh/CD27high T cells.

Material for sequencing was blood. Here the chain combines TRBV20-1 and TRBJ2-3; TRBD2 might be the D gene, on 7 matching bases. The clonotype was recovered from a man older than 75 in good health. The CDR3 reads as follows: CSTREGGVSTDTQYF. The DNA is as follows: TGCAGTACTAGAGAGGGGGGGGTTAGCACAGATACGCAGTATTTT.